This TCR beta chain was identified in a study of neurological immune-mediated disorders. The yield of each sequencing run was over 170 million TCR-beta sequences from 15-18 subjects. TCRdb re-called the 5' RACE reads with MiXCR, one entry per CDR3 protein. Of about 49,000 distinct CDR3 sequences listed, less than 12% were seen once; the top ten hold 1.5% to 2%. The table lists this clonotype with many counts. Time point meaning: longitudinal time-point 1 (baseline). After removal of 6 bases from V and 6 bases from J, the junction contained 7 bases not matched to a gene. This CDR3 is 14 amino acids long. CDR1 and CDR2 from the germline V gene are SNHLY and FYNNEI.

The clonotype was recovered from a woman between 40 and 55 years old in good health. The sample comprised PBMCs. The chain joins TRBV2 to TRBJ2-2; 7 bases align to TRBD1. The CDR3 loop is CASRPTGFPGELFF. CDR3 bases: TGTGCCAGCAGACCGACAGGGTTTCCCGGGGAGCTGTTTTTT.